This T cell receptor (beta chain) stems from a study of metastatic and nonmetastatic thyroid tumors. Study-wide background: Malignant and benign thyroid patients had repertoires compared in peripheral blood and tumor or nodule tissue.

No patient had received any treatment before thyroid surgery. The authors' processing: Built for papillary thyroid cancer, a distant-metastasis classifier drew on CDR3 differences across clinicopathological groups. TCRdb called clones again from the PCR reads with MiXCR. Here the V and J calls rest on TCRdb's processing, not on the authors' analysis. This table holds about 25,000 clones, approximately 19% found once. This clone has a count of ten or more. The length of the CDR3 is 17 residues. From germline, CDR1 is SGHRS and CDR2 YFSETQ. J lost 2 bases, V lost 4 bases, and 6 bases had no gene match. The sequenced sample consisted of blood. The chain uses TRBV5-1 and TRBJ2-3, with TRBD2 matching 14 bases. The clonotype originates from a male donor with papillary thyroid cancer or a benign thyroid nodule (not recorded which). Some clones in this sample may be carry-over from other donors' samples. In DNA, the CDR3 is TGCGCCAGCAGCCCTGGACTAGCGGGAGGAATCACAGATACGCAGTATTTT. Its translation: CASSPGLAGGITDTQYF.